This TCR beta chain was retrieved from a study of response to subunit inactivated influenza vaccine. Overall study results and limits: It was the authors' suggestion that each seasonal influenza vaccination recruits few new T cells.

The CDR3 runs to 19 residues. In germline, CDR1 is ENHRY, CDR2 SYGVKD. V was clipped by 4 bases and J by 2 bases; unmatched bases: 15. In regard to this clonotype: Its antigen is still unknown.

TCRdb processed the RT-PCR reads anew with MiXCR; each CDR3 protein has one entry. The profile shows under 750,000 distinct CDR3 sequences, 12% of them singletons. The input for sequencing was PBMCs from blood, taken on the day of vaccination. This chain uses TRBV10-3 with TRBJ2-7; TRBD2 agrees at 12 bases. The receptor comes from a middle-aged man who received an inactivated influenza vaccine. The CDR3 region is CAISGDGLAGPSSAYEQYF. CDR3 nucleotide sequence: TGTGCCATCAGTGGCGATGGACTAGCGGGGCCGTCCTCAGCCTACGAGCAGTACTTC.